The entry below gives a single T cell receptor beta chain sequence along with its context. Repertoires were generated with immunoSEQ multiplex PCR, while TCRdb's copy carries only in-frame clones and drops some. The sample carries 80,000 to 100,000 clones, roughly 84% recorded once. The source of the sample is a study of T cell responses to AZD1222 COVID-19 vaccine. CDR3 length: 15 amino acids. The junction had 9 bases not matched to a gene; V was cut back by 8 bases and J by 1 base. Germline-derived CDR1 and CDR2 are MNHEY and SMNVEV (reference sequence). The receptor was derived from an adult in good health. This chain connects TRBV27 to TRBJ2-3, with TRBD1 matching 7 bases. Sequencing used peripheral blood, obtained on day 0 of AZD1222 vaccination. Written as DNA, the CDR3 is TGTGCCAGCCACCTCCGGGACAGCGGCACAGATACGCAGTATTTT. Its protein product is CASHLRDSGTDTQYF.